This TCR beta chain emerged from a study of neoadjuvant anti-PD-1 for oral cavity cancer. Using immunoSEQ multiplex PCR, the repertoire was profiled, and TCRdb retains in-frame clones only, with some absent. The table records over 20,000 clones, 20% to 30% of them present only once. This CDR3 has 13 residues. The germline gives CDR1 SGHRS, CDR2 YFSETQ. V shed 5 bases and J shed 2 bases, with 11 bases lying between them. The time point was: after neoadjuvant nivolumab, at surgical resection. At least ten counts were recorded for this clone. The same CDR3 also results from other DNA sequences found in this sample.

The sample in question was tumor tissue, obtained after nivolumab (anti-PD-1) treatment. This clonotype originated in a person between 40 and 79 years old with oral cavity squamous cell carcinoma. This chain links TRBV5-1 with TRBJ2-7; D is possibly TRBD1 (6 bases). The CDR3 sequence: CASRAGVAYEQYF. Written as DNA, the CDR3 is TGCGCCAGCAGGGCAGGGGTGGCCTACGAGCAGTACTTC.